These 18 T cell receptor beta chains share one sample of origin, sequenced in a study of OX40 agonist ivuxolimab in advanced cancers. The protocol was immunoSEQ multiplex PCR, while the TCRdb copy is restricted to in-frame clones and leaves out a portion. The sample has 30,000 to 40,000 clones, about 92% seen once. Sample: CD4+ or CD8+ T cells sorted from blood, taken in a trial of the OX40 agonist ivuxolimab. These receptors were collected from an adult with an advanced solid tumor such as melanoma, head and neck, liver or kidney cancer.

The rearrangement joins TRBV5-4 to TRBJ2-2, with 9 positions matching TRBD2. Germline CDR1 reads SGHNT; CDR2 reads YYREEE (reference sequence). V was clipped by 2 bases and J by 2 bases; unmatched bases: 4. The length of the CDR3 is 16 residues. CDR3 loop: CASSFSGRSNTGELFF. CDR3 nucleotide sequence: TGTGCCAGCAGCTTTAGCGGGAGAAGTAACACCGGGGAGCTGTTTTTT.

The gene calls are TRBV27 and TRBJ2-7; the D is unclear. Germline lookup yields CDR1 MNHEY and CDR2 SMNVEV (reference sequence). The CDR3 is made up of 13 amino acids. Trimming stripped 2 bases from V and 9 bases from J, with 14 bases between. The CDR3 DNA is TGTGCCAGCAGTTTACGGAAAACCCTCCCGCAGTACTTC. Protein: CASSLRKTLPQYF.

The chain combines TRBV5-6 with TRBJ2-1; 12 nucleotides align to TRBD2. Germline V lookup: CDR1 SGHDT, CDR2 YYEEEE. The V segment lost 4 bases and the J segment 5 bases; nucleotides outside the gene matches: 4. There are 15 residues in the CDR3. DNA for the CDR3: TGTGCCAGCAGCCGGGGACTAGCGGGCCACAATGAGCAGTTCTTC. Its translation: CASSRGLAGHNEQFF.

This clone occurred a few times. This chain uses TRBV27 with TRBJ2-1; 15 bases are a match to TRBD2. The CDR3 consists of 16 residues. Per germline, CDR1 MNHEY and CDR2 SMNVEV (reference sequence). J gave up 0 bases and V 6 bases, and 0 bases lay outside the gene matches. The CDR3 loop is CASRGLAGGSYNEQFF. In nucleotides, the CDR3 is TGTGCCAGCAGGGGACTAGCGGGAGGCTCCTACAATGAGCAGTTCTTC.

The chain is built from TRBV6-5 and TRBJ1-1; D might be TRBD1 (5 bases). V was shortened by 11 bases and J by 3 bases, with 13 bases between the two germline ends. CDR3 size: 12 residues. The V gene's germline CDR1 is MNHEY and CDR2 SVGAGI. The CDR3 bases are TGTGCCGCGACGGGAGGGGACACTGAAGCTTTCTTT. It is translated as CAATGGDTEAFF.

The CDR3 reads CASSKLRGIATNEKLFF. The CDR3 DNA is TGTGCCAGCAGTAAACTGCGGGGGATTGCAACTAATGAAAAACTGTTTTTT. The rearrangement links TRBV28 to TRBJ1-4; D possibly corresponds to TRBD1 (5 bases). V lost 5 bases to trimming and J lost 0 bases, with 16 bases between them. The CDR3 contains 17 residues. CDR1 MDHEN and CDR2 SYDVKM come from the germline V gene.

CDR3 sequence: CASSLAGAGVGYEQYF. In DNA form, the CDR3 reads TGTGCCAGCAGCTTAGCGGGTGCGGGAGTCGGGTACGAGCAGTACTTC. The gene calls are TRBV11-2 and TRBJ2-7, with 7 bases fitting TRBD2. V was pared by 1 base and J by 4 bases, with 10 bases of the junction left unmatched. Per the germline V gene, CDR1 is SGHAT and CDR2 is FQNNGV. This CDR3 region has 16 residues.

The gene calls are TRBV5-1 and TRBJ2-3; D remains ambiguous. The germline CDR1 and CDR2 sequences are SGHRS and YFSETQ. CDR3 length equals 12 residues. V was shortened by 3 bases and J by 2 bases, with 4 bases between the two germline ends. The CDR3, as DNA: TGCGCCAGCAGCTCTGACACAGATACGCAGTATTTT. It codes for CASSSDTDTQYF.

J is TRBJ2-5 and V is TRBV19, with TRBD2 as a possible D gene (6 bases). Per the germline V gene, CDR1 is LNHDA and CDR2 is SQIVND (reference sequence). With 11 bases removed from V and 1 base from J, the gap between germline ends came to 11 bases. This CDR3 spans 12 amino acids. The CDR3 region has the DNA TGTGCCTCGGGACTTCGCCAAGAGACCCAGTACTTC. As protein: CASGLRQETQYF.

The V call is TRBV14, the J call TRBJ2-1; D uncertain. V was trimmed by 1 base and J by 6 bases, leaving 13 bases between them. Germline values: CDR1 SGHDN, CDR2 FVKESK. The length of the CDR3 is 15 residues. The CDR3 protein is CASSQGINPINEQFF. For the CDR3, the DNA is TGTGCCAGCAGCCAAGGAATAAACCCAATCAATGAGCAGTTCTTC.

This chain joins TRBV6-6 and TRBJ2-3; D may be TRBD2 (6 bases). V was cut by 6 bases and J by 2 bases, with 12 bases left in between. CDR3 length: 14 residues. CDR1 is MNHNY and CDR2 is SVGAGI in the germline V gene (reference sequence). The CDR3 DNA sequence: TGTGCCAGCAGGTCGGACTACCACACAGATACGCAGTATTTT. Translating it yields CASRSDYHTDTQYF.

CDR3 sequence: CASSPPVPREGETQYF. DNA for the CDR3: TGTGCCAGCTCACCACCAGTGCCCAGGGAGGGAGAGACCCAGTACTTC. The rearrangement joins TRBV18 to TRBJ2-5; 7 nucleotides agree with TRBD2. Trimming removed 0 bases from V and 4 bases from J; junction bases left unmatched: 8. From germline, CDR1 is KGHSH and CDR2 LQKENI. The CDR3 consists of 16 residues.

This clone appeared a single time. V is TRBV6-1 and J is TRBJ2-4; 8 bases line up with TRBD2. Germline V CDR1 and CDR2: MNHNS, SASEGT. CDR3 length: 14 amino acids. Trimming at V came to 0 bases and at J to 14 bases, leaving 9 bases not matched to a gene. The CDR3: CASSEAAWTSSEYF. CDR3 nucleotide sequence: TGTGCCAGCAGTGAAGCTGCTTGGACTAGCTCGGAGTACTTC.

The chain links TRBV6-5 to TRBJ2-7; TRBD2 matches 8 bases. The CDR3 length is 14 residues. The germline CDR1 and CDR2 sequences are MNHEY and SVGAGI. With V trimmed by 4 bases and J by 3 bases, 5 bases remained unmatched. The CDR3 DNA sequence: TGTGCCAGCAGTTCGGGGGGGCAATACTACGAGCAGTACTTC. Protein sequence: CASSSGGQYYEQYF.

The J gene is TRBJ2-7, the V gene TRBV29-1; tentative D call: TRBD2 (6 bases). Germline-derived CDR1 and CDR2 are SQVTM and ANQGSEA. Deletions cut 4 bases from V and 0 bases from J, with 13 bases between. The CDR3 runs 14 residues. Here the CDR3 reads CSVAPLASSYEQYF. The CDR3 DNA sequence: TGCAGCGTTGCCCCCCTAGCGTCCTCCTACGAGCAGTACTTC.

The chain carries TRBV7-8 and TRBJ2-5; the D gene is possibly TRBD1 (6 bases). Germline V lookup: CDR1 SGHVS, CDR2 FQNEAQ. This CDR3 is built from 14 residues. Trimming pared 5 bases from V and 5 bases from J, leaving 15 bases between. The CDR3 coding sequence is TGTGCCAGCAGCCCCGGACAGCCAGAGGAGACCCAGTACTTC. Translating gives CASSPGQPEETQYF. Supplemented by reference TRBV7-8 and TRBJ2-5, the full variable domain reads GAGVSQSPRYKVAKRGQDVALRCDPISGHVSLFWYQQALGQGPEFLTYFQNEAQLDKSGLPSDRFFAERPEGSVSTLKIQRTQQEDSAVYLCASSPGQPEETQYFGPGTRLLVL.

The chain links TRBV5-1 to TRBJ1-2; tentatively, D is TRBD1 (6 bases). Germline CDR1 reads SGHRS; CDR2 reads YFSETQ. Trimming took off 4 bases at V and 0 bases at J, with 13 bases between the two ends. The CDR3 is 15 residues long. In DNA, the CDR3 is TGCGCCAGCAGCCCCGGACAGAGAACTAACTATGGCTACACCTTC. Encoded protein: CASSPGQRTNYGYTF.

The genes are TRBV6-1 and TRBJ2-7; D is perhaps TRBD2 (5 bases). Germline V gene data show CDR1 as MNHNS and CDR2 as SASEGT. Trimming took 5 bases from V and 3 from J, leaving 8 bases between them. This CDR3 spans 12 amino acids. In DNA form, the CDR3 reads TGTGCCAGCAGTAGGGCGGGCTACGAGCAGTACTTC. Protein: CASSRAGYEQYF.